A selection of T cell receptor beta chains follows, all from one sample in a study of sequential checkpoint blockade in melanoma. Sequencing was performed with immunoSEQ multiplex PCR; in TCRdb, only in-frame clones are kept and a portion is missing. The table includes about 5,000 clones, around 25% detected once. The sequenced sample was tumor tissue (inferred from file names), obtained from a patient given nivolumab and ipilimumab in sequence. Receptor source: a human donor with melanoma. Each CDR3 is given with its conserved first and last residue. D genes are given only for firm matches. Clone size, where shown, is once, few, many, or a class for clones that have expanded.

d_call: .
j_call: TRBJ2-3
v_call: TRBV11-3
clone_size: many
cdr3_nt: TGTGCCAGCAGCTTCATCGGCGGGACCACAGATACGCAGTATTTT
cdr3_aa: CASSFIGGTTDTQYF

d_call: .
j_call: TRBJ2-7
v_call: TRBV28
clone_size: few
cdr3_nt: TGTGCCAGCAGCCCCAAAGCGCGGATAGCGAGCTACGAGCAGTACTTC
cdr3_aa: CASSPKARIASYEQYF

d_call: .
j_call: TRBJ2-1
v_call: TRBV6-8
clone_size: .
cdr3_nt: TGTGCCAGCAGGGGACTGGAATACAATGAGCAGTTCTTC
cdr3_aa: CASRGLEYNEQFF

d_call: TRBD1
j_call: TRBJ2-5
v_call: TRBV5-1
clone_size: .
cdr3_nt: TGCGCCAGCAGCACGGGACAGCCCGTTAGGGTCCAGTACTTC
cdr3_aa: CASSTGQPVRVQYF

d_call: .
j_call: TRBJ1-2
v_call: TRBV11-1
clone_size: many
cdr3_nt: TGTGCCAGCAGCCCATGGACTGGGGGCTTCTATGGCTACACCTTC
cdr3_aa: CASSPWTGGFYGYTF

d_call: .
j_call: TRBJ1-4
v_call: TRBV28
clone_size: .
cdr3_nt: TGTGCCAGCAGCACACCTTCGGCAGCTAATGAAAAACTGTTTTTT
cdr3_aa: CASSTPSAANEKLFF

d_call: TRBD1
j_call: TRBJ1-2
v_call: TRBV6-8
clone_size: medium-sized
cdr3_nt: TGTGCCATCAGTGCCGGGACAGCCAGTTATGCGGGCTACACCTTC
cdr3_aa: CAISAGTASYAGYTF

d_call: .
j_call: TRBJ2-1
v_call: TRBV12-5
clone_size: many
cdr3_nt: TGTGCCAGCTCTCCTCTTGGGGGGGGGCCACTTAATGAGCAGTTCTTC
cdr3_aa: CASSPLGGGPLNEQFF

d_call: .
j_call: TRBJ2-7
v_call: TRBV28
clone_size: few
cdr3_nt: TGTGCCAGCAGCTTGCTTGGGACGGAATTCTACGAGCAGTACTTC
cdr3_aa: CASSLLGTEFYEQYF

d_call: TRBD2
j_call: TRBJ2-2
v_call: TRBV11-3
clone_size: .
cdr3_nt: TGTGCCAGCAGCTCGCACCAGACTAGCGGAACCACCGGGGAGCTGTTTTTT
cdr3_aa: CASSSHQTSGTTGELFF

d_call: .
j_call: TRBJ2-6
v_call: TRBV11-3
clone_size: many
cdr3_nt: TGTGCCAGCAGCTCTAGCCCGGTGCGCTCTGGGGCCAACGTCCTGACTTTC
cdr3_aa: CASSSSPVRSGANVLTF

d_call: .
j_call: TRBJ2-5
v_call: TRBV10-2
clone_size: .
cdr3_nt: TGCGCCAGCAGTGTTTCGGCTAGCCTGGAGACCCAGTACTTC
cdr3_aa: CASSVSASLETQYF

d_call: TRBD1
j_call: TRBJ1-1
v_call: TRBV6-8
clone_size: .
cdr3_nt: TGTGCCAGCAGTTCCCCACCGACAGGGGCCACTGAAGCTTTCTTT
cdr3_aa: CASSSPPTGATEAFF

d_call: TRBD2
j_call: TRBJ2-7
v_call: TRBV11-3
clone_size: .
cdr3_nt: TGTGCCAGCAGCTTAGGTCTAGCGGGAGCTCATGTCGAGCAGTACTTC
cdr3_aa: CASSLGLAGAHVEQYF

d_call: TRBD1
j_call: TRBJ1-2
v_call: TRBV28
clone_size: large
cdr3_nt: TGTGCCATCCCCGGGACAGCTAACTATGGCTACACCTTC
cdr3_aa: CAIPGTANYGYTF

d_call: .
j_call: TRBJ1-6
v_call: TRBV9
clone_size: large
cdr3_nt: TGTGCCAGCAGCCCGGGGAGGGCAGTGAGGGGAAATGAATCACCCCTCCACTTT
cdr3_aa: CASSPGRAVRGNESPLHF

d_call: .
j_call: TRBJ1-4
v_call: TRBV25-1
clone_size: .
cdr3_nt: TGTGCCAGCAGTCCGGGCTACGCAACTAATGAAAAACTGTTTTTT
cdr3_aa: CASSPGYATNEKLFF

d_call: .
j_call: TRBJ1-2
v_call: TRBV6-8
clone_size: few
cdr3_nt: TGTGCCAGCAGCTCCGTATCGGGGGGCGAGGCTGGCTACACCTTC
cdr3_aa: CASSSVSGGEAGYTF

d_call: .
j_call: TRBJ1-2
v_call: TRBV11-3
clone_size: few
cdr3_nt: TGTGCCAGCAGCTTAGACGGTTCGCCAAGCTATGGCTACACCTTC
cdr3_aa: CASSLDGSPSYGYTF

d_call: TRBD1
j_call: TRBJ2-7
v_call: TRBV19
clone_size: .
cdr3_nt: TGTGCCAGTTCCCCCCGGGACAGGGACCCCTACGAGCAGTACTTC
cdr3_aa: CASSPRDRDPYEQYF

d_call: .
j_call: TRBJ1-2
v_call: TRBV5-1
clone_size: once
cdr3_nt: TGCGCCAGCAGCTTGGTGCCGGCAGGGGAAGGCTACACCTTC
cdr3_aa: CASSLVPAGEGYTF

d_call: TRBD2
j_call: TRBJ2-3
v_call: TRBV9
clone_size: medium-sized
cdr3_nt: TGTGCCAGCAGCGTATCAAACGGGAGGGCCTCAGATACGCAGTATTTT
cdr3_aa: CASSVSNGRASDTQYF

d_call: .
j_call: TRBJ2-1
v_call: TRBV18
clone_size: .
cdr3_nt: TGTGCCAGCTCACCACTCTCCCCCCCGAGCAATGAGCAGTTCTTC
cdr3_aa: CASSPLSPPSNEQFF

d_call: .
j_call: TRBJ2-2
v_call: TRBV30
clone_size: .
cdr3_nt: TGTGCCTGGAGTGGAGGGGCCTCTTCGGGGGAGCTGTTTTTT
cdr3_aa: CAWSGGASSGELFF

d_call: TRBD1
j_call: TRBJ2-7
v_call: TRBV28
clone_size: few
cdr3_nt: TGTGCCAGCAGAGCCGGGACAGGGGGCACCTACGAGCAGTACTTC
cdr3_aa: CASRAGTGGTYEQYF

d_call: .
j_call: TRBJ1-3
v_call: TRBV7-1
clone_size: few
cdr3_nt: TGTGCCAGCAGCTCCCACAATGGAAACACCATATATTTT
cdr3_aa: CASSSHNGNTIYF

d_call: .
j_call: TRBJ2-3
v_call: TRBV9
clone_size: .
cdr3_nt: TGTGCCAGCACCCCGCAGGGACAACACACAGATACGCAGTATTTT
cdr3_aa: CASTPQGQHTDTQYF

d_call: TRBD1
j_call: TRBJ1-2
v_call: TRBV6-8
clone_size: .
cdr3_nt: TGTGCCAGCAGCGGACAGGGAGGCTACTATGGCTACACCTTC
cdr3_aa: CASSGQGGYYGYTF

d_call: TRBD1
j_call: TRBJ1-5
v_call: TRBV6-8
clone_size: .
cdr3_nt: TGTGCCAGCAGCTGGACAGGGACCAATCAGCCCCAGCATTTT
cdr3_aa: CASSWTGTNQPQHF

d_call: .
j_call: TRBJ1-5
v_call: TRBV28
clone_size: few
cdr3_nt: TGTGCCAGCAGTTCCCCTGGGGTAGTGGGTCAGCCCCAGCATTTT
cdr3_aa: CASSSPGVVGQPQHF

d_call: TRBD2
j_call: TRBJ2-1
v_call: TRBV19
clone_size: .
cdr3_nt: TGTGCCAGTACGGGGGGGCGAGTCAATGAGCAGTTCTTC
cdr3_aa: CASTGGRVNEQFF

d_call: .
j_call: TRBJ2-3
v_call: TRBV7-2
clone_size: few
cdr3_nt: TGTGCCAGCAGCCAAGGCGGATCCGCCACGCAGTATTTT
cdr3_aa: CASSQGGSATQYF

d_call: .
j_call: TRBJ2-6
v_call: TRBV11-3
clone_size: few
cdr3_nt: TGTGCCAGCAGCTTAGACGGTAACTCTGGGGCCAACGTCCTGACTTTC
cdr3_aa: CASSLDGNSGANVLTF

d_call: TRBD2
j_call: TRBJ2-7
v_call: TRBV19
clone_size: .
cdr3_nt: TGTGCCAGTAGTATAGGGGCGGGAGCAGTCTACGAGCAGTACTTC
cdr3_aa: CASSIGAGAVYEQYF

d_call: TRBD1
j_call: TRBJ1-2
v_call: TRBV6-8
clone_size: many
cdr3_nt: TGTGCCAGCAGTTTCGGACAGGGGACCTATATTAACTATGGCTACACCTTC
cdr3_aa: CASSFGQGTYINYGYTF

d_call: TRBD1
j_call: TRBJ1-1
v_call: TRBV11-3
clone_size: many
cdr3_nt: TGTGCCAGCGCCCGCGTCCCGGGACAGGGAGGCCAGACTGAAGCTTTCTTT
cdr3_aa: CASARVPGQGGQTEAFF

d_call: TRBD1
j_call: TRBJ2-7
v_call: TRBV11-3
clone_size: few
cdr3_nt: TGTGCCAGCAGCCCGGGGACAGGGGTTCCCTACGAGCAGTACTTC
cdr3_aa: CASSPGTGVPYEQYF

d_call: TRBD2
j_call: TRBJ2-3
v_call: TRBV28
clone_size: few
cdr3_nt: TGTGCCAGCAGTTTATGGCGGGAGGGCACAGATACGCAGTATTTT
cdr3_aa: CASSLWREGTDTQYF

d_call: .
j_call: TRBJ1-1
v_call: TRBV6-7
clone_size: medium-sized
cdr3_nt: TGTGCCAGCATGGAGAACACTGAAGCTTTCTTT
cdr3_aa: CASMENTEAFF

d_call: .
j_call: TRBJ2-1
v_call: TRBV9
clone_size: few
cdr3_nt: TGTGCCAGCAGCGGTGCTGTGGCGGCGGGGCCCTACAATGAGCAGTTCTTC
cdr3_aa: CASSGAVAAGPYNEQFF

d_call: .
j_call: TRBJ1-2
v_call: TRBV28
clone_size: .
cdr3_nt: TGTGCCAGCAGTTCCCCGAGGGGACCCGGAGACTATGGCTACACCTTC
cdr3_aa: CASSSPRGPGDYGYTF

d_call: .
j_call: TRBJ1-2
v_call: TRBV25-1
clone_size: once
cdr3_nt: TGTGCCAGCAGTGAATTGGGCCACTCGCGGCGAAATGGCTACACCTTC
cdr3_aa: CASSELGHSRRNGYTF

d_call: .
j_call: TRBJ2-1
v_call: TRBV11-3
clone_size: many
cdr3_nt: TGTGCCAGCAGTTCGTATGAAAGCTCCTACAATGAGCAGTTCTTC
cdr3_aa: CASSSYESSYNEQFF

d_call: TRBD2
j_call: TRBJ2-1
v_call: TRBV9
clone_size: .
cdr3_nt: TGTGCCAGCAGCGGAGGGACTAGCGGAAGCTCCTACAATGAGCAGTTCTTC
cdr3_aa: CASSGGTSGSSYNEQFF

d_call: .
j_call: TRBJ1-1
v_call: TRBV6-8
clone_size: few
cdr3_nt: TGTGCCAGCAGTCCCCACCCGGACAGCGAAGCTTTCTTT
cdr3_aa: CASSPHPDSEAFF

d_call: TRBD2
j_call: TRBJ2-2
v_call: TRBV25-1
clone_size: .
cdr3_nt: TGTGCCAGCAGTCCCCTAGCGGGGGTCGCCGGGGAGCTGTTTTTT
cdr3_aa: CASSPLAGVAGELFF

d_call: TRBD2
j_call: TRBJ2-2
v_call: TRBV4-1
clone_size: many
cdr3_nt: TGCGCCAGCAGCCAGGCCCTAGCGGGAGTGTGGAACGGGGAGCTGTTTTTT
cdr3_aa: CASSQALAGVWNGELFF

d_call: TRBD1
j_call: TRBJ1-5
v_call: TRBV6-8
clone_size: many
cdr3_nt: TGTGCCAGCAGACCCCTGGACAGGGAAGGCAATCAGCCCCAGCATTTT
cdr3_aa: CASRPLDREGNQPQHF

d_call: TRBD2
j_call: TRBJ2-1
v_call: TRBV11-3
clone_size: many
cdr3_nt: TGTGCCAGCAGCCTTTCGACTAGCGGGGGTTACAATGAGCAGTTCTTC
cdr3_aa: CASSLSTSGGYNEQFF

d_call: TRBD2
j_call: TRBJ2-1
v_call: TRBV5-1
clone_size: .
cdr3_nt: TGCGCCAGCAGCCGCGGACTAGCGGGATCAAATGAGCAGTTCTTC
cdr3_aa: CASSRGLAGSNEQFF

d_call: .
j_call: TRBJ1-1
v_call: TRBV27
clone_size: few
cdr3_nt: TGTGCCAGCCGGACAGAGGCGAACACTGAAGCTTTCTTT
cdr3_aa: CASRTEANTEAFF

d_call: .
j_call: TRBJ2-7
v_call: TRBV4-1
clone_size: .
cdr3_nt: TGCGCCAGCAGCCAAGTTGGGTACGAGCAGTACTTC
cdr3_aa: CASSQVGYEQYF

d_call: .
j_call: TRBJ1-5
v_call: TRBV28
clone_size: few
cdr3_nt: TGTGCCAGCAGTCCCTATAGCAATCAGCCCCAGCATTTT
cdr3_aa: CASSPYSNQPQHF

d_call: .
j_call: TRBJ2-1
v_call: TRBV28
clone_size: few
cdr3_nt: TGTGCCAGCAGTTTCGGAGGGCTCCGCTCCTACAATGAGCAGTTCTTC
cdr3_aa: CASSFGGLRSYNEQFF